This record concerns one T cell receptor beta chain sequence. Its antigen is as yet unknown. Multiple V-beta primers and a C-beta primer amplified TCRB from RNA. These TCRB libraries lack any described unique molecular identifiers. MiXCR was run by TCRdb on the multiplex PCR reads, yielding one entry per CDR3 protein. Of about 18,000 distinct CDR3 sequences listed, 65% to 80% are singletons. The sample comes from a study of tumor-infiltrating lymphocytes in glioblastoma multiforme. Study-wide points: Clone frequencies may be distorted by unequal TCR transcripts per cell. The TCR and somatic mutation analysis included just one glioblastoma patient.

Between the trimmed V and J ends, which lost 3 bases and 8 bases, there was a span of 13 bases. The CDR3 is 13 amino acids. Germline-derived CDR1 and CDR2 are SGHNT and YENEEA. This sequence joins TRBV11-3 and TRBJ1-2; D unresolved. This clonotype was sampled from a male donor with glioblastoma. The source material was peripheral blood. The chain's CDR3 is CASSLDWQMGYTF. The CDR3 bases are TGTGCCAGCAGCTTGGATTGGCAAATGGGCTACACCTTC.